Listed here are 20 T cell receptor beta chains from one sample, sequenced in a study of T cell repertoires in cytomegalovirus infection. TCRdb used MiXCR to reprocess the reads, holding one entry per CDR3 protein. The profile shows around 550,000 distinct CDR3 sequences, 26% of them singletons. Sequenced sample: PBMCs. The source of these receptors is a human donor in good health (CMV status not recorded). Some clones in this sample may be carry-over from other donors' samples.

The genes are TRBV12-3 or TRBV12-4 and TRBJ1-2, with 7 bases lining up with TRBD1. The CDR3 has 15 amino acids. Trimming removed 6 bases from V and 7 bases from J; junction bases left unmatched: 14. Written as DNA, the CDR3 is TGTGCCAGCAGCCTTGAGAGGACAGGCGGGGCTGGCTACACCTTC. Its translation is CASSLERTGGAGYTF.

V gene TRBV12-3 or TRBV12-4 combines with J gene TRBJ1-2; no clear D. Between the trimmed V and J ends, which lost 7 bases and 3 bases, there was a span of 9 bases. The length of the CDR3 is 12 residues. The DNA of the CDR3 is TGTGCCAGCACCCCGGGGTACTATGGCTACACCTTC. This encodes CASTPGYYGYTF.

The chain employs TRBV6-2 or TRBV6-3 and TRBJ2-2, with 15 nucleotides matching TRBD2. CDR3 length equals 18 residues. Germline-derived CDR1 and CDR2 are MNHEY and SVGEGT. The V gene end was trimmed by 2 bases and the J gene end by 5 bases; junction bases not matched to a gene: 6. CDR3 loop: CASSYRGTSGRRTGELFF. The CDR3 bases are TGTGCCAGCAGTTACCGGGGGACTAGCGGGAGGCGGACCGGGGAGCTGTTTTTT.

This chain uses TRBV9 with TRBJ2-2; D is tentatively TRBD1 or TRBD2 (5 bases each). Trimming shortened V by 0 bases and J by 3 bases, and 9 bases separated the two germline ends. Germline CDR1 SGDLS, CDR2 YYNGEE. The CDR3 extends over 15 amino acids. For the CDR3, the DNA is TGTGCCAGCAGCGTAGGAGGGGCGGACACCGGGGAGCTGTTTTTT. It codes for CASSVGGADTGELFF.

This rearrangement joins TRBV6-8 to TRBJ1-4; D is ambiguous. CDR1 and CDR2 (germline): MNHGY, SAAAGT. The CDR3 contains 13 residues. V dropped 0 bases and J dropped 6 bases, with 5 bases sitting between them. In DNA, the CDR3 is TGTGCCAGCAGTTACTCGGAGGATGAAAAACTGTTTTTT. Its translation: CASSYSEDEKLFF.

The V gene is TRBV19, the J gene TRBJ1-5, with a weak D call TRBD1 (6 bases). Trimming removed 9 bases from V and 2 bases from J, with 14 bases in between. CDR3 length equals 14 residues. The germline gives CDR1 LNHDA, CDR2 SQIVND (reference sequence). Here the CDR3 reads CARLRTAGNQPQHF. The CDR3 nucleotides read TGTGCCAGACTTCGGACAGCTGGCAATCAGCCCCAGCATTTT.

This clonotype was seen only a few times. The chain recombines TRBV15 with TRBJ2-7; the D gene is possibly TRBD2 (6 bases). V dropped 0 bases and J dropped 3 bases, with 9 bases sitting between them. The CDR3 runs 14 residues. Germline CDR1 and CDR2: LNHNV and YYDKDF (reference sequence). CDR3 coding DNA: TGTGCCACCAGCAGAGAGGGGGGTCTCTACGAGCAGTACTTC. It encodes CATSREGGLYEQYF.

V is TRBV4-2 and J is TRBJ2-7; 9 bases match TRBD2. Germline CDR1 is LGHNA and CDR2 is YNFKEQ. V was pared by 6 bases and J by 2 bases, with 2 bases of the junction left unmatched. This CDR3 has 13 amino acids. CDR3 DNA: TGTGCCAGCAGTAGCGGGGGAACCTACGAGCAGTACTTC. It yields the protein CASSSGGTYEQYF.

In this sample, this clonotype turned up many times. The chain combines TRBV7-6 with TRBJ2-2; TRBD2 aligns across 10 bases. The CDR3 sequence is 17 residues long. Trimming at V came to 1 base and at J to 6 bases, leaving 8 bases not matched to a gene. The germline CDR1 and CDR2 sequences are SGHVS and FNYEAQ. The CDR3 DNA is TGTGCCAGCAGCTTAGTTTTTCTAGCGGGAGACGCCGGGGAGCTGTTTTTT. This gives the protein CASSLVFLAGDAGELFF.

This sequence joins TRBV4-2 and TRBJ2-2, with 14 bases that match TRBD2. The junction had 13 bases not matched to a gene; V was cut back by 7 bases and J by 6 bases. The V gene's germline CDR1 is LGHNA and CDR2 YNFKEQ. This CDR3 comprises 18 residues. The CDR3 DNA reads TGTGCCAGCACAACCTTCGGGACTAGCGGGAGTGGGTCCGGGGAGCTGTTTTTT. It translates to CASTTFGTSGSGSGELFF.

This clonotype has only a few counts. The chain joins TRBV19 to TRBJ1-1; TRBD1 is a possible D gene (6 bases). Germline lookup yields CDR1 LNHDA and CDR2 SQIVND (reference sequence). V gave up 3 bases and J gave up 7 bases, with 18 bases separating them. The CDR3 runs to 15 residues. CDR3 residues: CASSIALGGQGEAFF. The DNA for the CDR3 is TGTGCCAGTAGTATCGCCCTTGGGGGGCAGGGTGAAGCTTTCTTT. Looking up the rest from reference TRBV19 and TRBJ1-1 gives the full variable domain: DGGITQSPKYLFRKEGQNVTLSCEQNLNHDAMYWYRQDPGQGLRLIYYSQIVNDFQKGDIAEGYSVSREKKESFPLTVTSAQKNPTAFYLCASSIALGGQGEAFFGQGTRLTVV.

The rearrangement joins TRBV28 to TRBJ1-2; 8 nucleotides align to TRBD1. In germline, CDR1 is MDHEN, CDR2 SYDVKM. With V trimmed by 9 bases and J by 4 bases, 4 bases remained unmatched. The CDR3 totals 12 residues. CDR3: CASQDRVYGYTF. DNA of the CDR3: TGTGCCAGTCAGGACAGGGTCTATGGCTACACCTTC.

This clonotype has a count of ten or more. The chain carries TRBV7-2 and TRBJ2-2, with 11 bases fitting TRBD1. The junction had 4 bases not matched to a gene; V was cut back by 5 bases and J by 5 bases. CDR1 is SGHTA and CDR2 is FQGNSA in the germline V gene. The CDR3 consists of 15 residues. The CDR3 loop reads CASSGGTGGTGELFF. Written as DNA, the CDR3 is TGTGCCAGCAGCGGTGGGACAGGGGGTACCGGGGAGCTGTTTTTT.

A few counts support this clonotype. J is TRBJ2-7 and V is TRBV7-6; D gene uncertain. V was pared by 0 bases and J by 3 bases, with 12 bases between. The CDR3 runs to 15 residues. Germline V gene lookup returns CDR1 SGHVS and CDR2 FNYEAQ. CDR3 coding DNA: TGTGCCAGCAGCTTAGCCCAAAGGCTAGACTACGAGCAGTACTTC. Protein sequence: CASSLAQRLDYEQYF.

The rearrangement links TRBV11-2 to TRBJ2-7; tentatively, D is TRBD2 (6 bases). V lost 1 base and J lost 4, with 8 bases in between. Per germline, CDR1 SGHAT and CDR2 FQNNGV. The length of the CDR3 is 13 residues. CDR3 nucleotides: TGTGCCAGCAGCTTAGGAGGGAGGTACGAGCAGTACTTC. Translating gives CASSLGGRYEQYF.

Here the CDR3 DNA reads TGTGCCAGCAGTTTAAGGACAGGGTGGCCCTACGAGCAGTACGTC. It codes for CASSLRTGWPYEQYV. The chain combines TRBV28 with TRBJ2-7, with 8 nucleotides matching TRBD1. This CDR3 has 15 amino acids. CDR1 is MDHEN and CDR2 is SYDVKM in the germline V gene. Trimming at V came to 2 bases and at J to 2 bases, leaving 5 bases not matched to a gene.

In this sample, this clonotype turned up a few times. The V gene is TRBV7-6, the J gene TRBJ2-2; 15 nucleotides agree with TRBD2. V shed 5 bases, J shed 4 bases, and the junction held 8 bases outside the gene matches. Germline V gene lookup returns CDR1 SGHVS and CDR2 FNYEAQ. The CDR3 runs to 18 residues. CDR3 sequence: CASSPRTSGRAGTGELFF. The DNA for the CDR3 is TGTGCCAGCAGCCCTAGGACTAGCGGGAGGGCCGGCACCGGGGAGCTGTTTTTT. Full variable domain (remainder filled in from reference TRBV7-6 and TRBJ2-2): GAGVSQSPRYKVTKRGQDVALRCDPISGHVSLYWYRQALGQGPEFLTYFNYEAQQDKSGLPNDRFSAERPEGSISTLTIQRTEQRDSAMYRCASSPRTSGRAGTGELFFGEGSRLTVL.

Details on this clonotype: A read error is possible here, since a much larger clone lies one base away. The chain combines TRBV5-4 with TRBJ1-3; D gene unclear. The CDR3 is 12 residues long. V lost 4 bases and J 2 bases, leaving 4 bases between the germline ends. The V gene's germline CDR1 is SGHNT and CDR2 YYREEE (reference sequence). The CDR3, as DNA: TGTGCCAGCAGCGCCCCTGGAAACACCATATATTTT. Translation gives CASSAPGNTIYF.

This clonotype was counted at least ten times. This sequence joins TRBV7-2 and TRBJ2-7; 9 positions agree with TRBD2. The V gene end was trimmed by 5 bases and the J gene end by 6 bases; junction bases not matched to a gene: 5. This CDR3 has 13 residues. CDR1 is SGHTA, CDR2 FQGNSA, per germline. CDR3 coding DNA: TGTGCCAGCAGCAGCCGACTAGCGGTCGAGCAGTACGTC. It encodes CASSSRLAVEQYV.

There are a few counts of this clonotype. The chain links TRBV7-9 to TRBJ1-2; no clear D gene. The V end lost 9 bases, the J end lost 8 bases, and 19 bases lay between the germline ends. This CDR3 spans 13 amino acids. The germline V gene encodes CDR1 SEHNR and CDR2 FQNEAQ (reference sequence). This CDR3 is CASAWESPHGYTF. CDR3 DNA sequence: TGTGCCAGTGCCTGGGAGTCCCCTCACGGCTACACCTTC. Supplemented by reference TRBV7-9 and TRBJ1-2, the full variable domain reads DTGVSQNPRHKITKRGQNVTFRCDPISEHNRLYWYRQTLGQGPEFLTYFQNEAQLEKSRLLSDRFSAERPKGSFSTLEIQRTEQGDSAMYLCASAWESPHGYTFGSGTRLTVV.